Listed below are T cell receptor beta chains from one sample, sequenced in a study of T cells in localized non-small cell lung cancer. Profiling relied on immunoSEQ multiplex PCR, and the TCRdb table lists in-frame clones only, not all of them. The sample yields 2,000 to 2,500 clones, roughly 27% seen once. The specimen comprised normal lung tissue next to the tumor, sampled before any cancer treatment. The receptor set was obtained from a woman aged 35 to 75 with stage I lung adenocarcinoma. The CDR3 runs from the conserved cysteine through the conserved F or W. D genes are given only for firm matches. Clone size, where shown, is once, few, many, or a class for clones that have expanded.

D,J,V,size,CDR3,DNA
-,TRBJ1-2,TRBV6-8,-,CASSFGGDGYTF,TGTGCCAGCAGTTTCGGGGGGGATGGCTACACCTTC
-,TRBJ2-3,TRBV28,-,CASSFPSVSGSTDTQYF,TGTGCCAGCAGTTTCCCCTCAGTGAGCGGGAGCACAGATACGCAGTATTTT
-,TRBJ2-7,TRBV29-1,-,CSVEVQGGVREQYF,TGCAGCGTTGAAGTACAGGGAGGAGTGAGAGAGCAGTACTTC
-,TRBJ2-4,TRBV18,-,CASSRLRGQQKLAKNIQYF,TGTGCCAGCTCGCGCCTGCGGGGACAGCAAAAGCTAGCCAAAAACATTCAGTACTTC
-,TRBJ2-7,TRBV9,-,CASSFTEDGGGEQYF,TGTGCCAGCAGCTTTACGGAGGATGGAGGTGGGGAGCAGTACTTC
-,TRBJ2-7,TRBV28,few,CASSFLNPPYEQYF,TGTGCCAGCAGTTTTTTAAATCCTCCCTACGAGCAGTACTTC
TRBD1,TRBJ2-3,TRBV5-1,-,CASSYGQGQADTQYF,TGCGCCAGCAGCTACGGACAGGGACAGGCAGATACGCAGTATTTT
-,TRBJ1-3,TRBV11-3,large,CASSLVGEAGNTIYF,TGTGCCAGCAGCTTAGTGGGAGAGGCTGGAAACACCATATATTTT
-,TRBJ1-1,TRBV9,few,CASSHDGGTEAFF,TGTGCCAGCAGCCATGACGGCGGCACTGAAGCTTTCTTT
-,TRBJ1-3,TRBV11-3,few,CASSLLGNSGNTIYF,TGTGCCAGCAGCTTGCTGGGAAACTCTGGAAACACCATATATTTT
TRBD2,TRBJ2-7,TRBV19,-,CASSPGGSSYEQYF,TGTGCCAGTTCTCCGGGGGGGAGCTCCTACGAGCAGTACTTC
-,TRBJ2-5,TRBV30,-,CAWSVGGTERGEETQYF,TGTGCCTGGAGTGTAGGAGGAACAGAAAGGGGGGAAGAGACCCAGTACTTC
TRBD1,TRBJ2-3,TRBV11-3,few,CASSYGQGADTQYF,TGTGCCAGCAGCTACGGACAGGGGGCAGATACGCAGTATTTT
-,TRBJ2-1,TRBV19,-,CASSPGATYSYNEQFF,TGTGCCAGTAGCCCCGGGGCTACTTACTCCTACAATGAGCAGTTCTTC
TRBD1,TRBJ2-2,TRBV19,-,CASAQGTRTGELFF,TGTGCCAGCGCACAGGGGACAAGGACCGGGGAGCTGTTTTTT
-,TRBJ2-1,TRBV28,-,CASSPTEGGYNEQFF,TGTGCCAGCAGTCCGACCGAGGGGGGGTACAATGAGCAGTTCTTC
-,TRBJ2-7,TRBV9,-,CASSYRDGPYEQYF,TGTGCCAGCAGCTACCGGGACGGTCCCTACGAGCAGTACTTC
TRBD1,TRBJ2-2,TRBV30,few,CAYLMPGQYTGELFF,TGTGCCTATCTGATGCCGGGACAGTACACCGGGGAGCTGTTTTTT
TRBD1,TRBJ1-2,TRBV28,-,CASSSGQDYGYTF,TGTGCCAGCAGTTCAGGACAGGACTATGGCTACACCTTC
TRBD1,TRBJ1-6,TRBV9,-,CASSERPTGASPLHF,TGTGCCAGCAGCGAACGGCCCACAGGGGCATCACCCCTCCACTTT
-,TRBJ2-1,TRBV19,-,CASSIGRRNEQFF,TGTGCCAGTAGTATAGGACGGAGAAATGAGCAGTTCTTC
-,TRBJ2-5,TRBV14,-,CASSQFRETQYF,TGTGCCAGCAGCCAATTTAGGGAGACCCAGTACTTC